These 9 T cell receptor beta chains share one sample of origin, sequenced in a study of shared clonotypes between healthy human individuals. The assay was immunoSEQ multiplex PCR, and TCRdb's table has in-frame clones only and misses some. The profile covers about 600,000 clones, with 97% appearing a single time and approximately 0.057% taken by the ten largest. Material: naive CD4+ T cells sorted from blood. Subset denoted: CD45RA+ positively selected. These receptors all stem from a woman between 25 and 40 years old in good health.

J is TRBJ2-3 and V is TRBV7-9, with D maybe TRBD2 (6 bases). Germline V gene lookup returns CDR1 SEHNR and CDR2 FQNEAQ (reference sequence). CDR3 length equals 16 residues. The V end lost 5 bases, the J end lost 2 bases, and 17 bases lay between the germline ends. The CDR3 DNA reads TGTGCCAGCAGCCCCGTGATGGGGGAGGCCACAGATACGCAGTATTTT. Its translation: CASSPVMGEATDTQYF.

The genes are TRBV5-1 and TRBJ2-2, with a weak D call TRBD1 (5 bases). The CDR3 covers 13 residues. The germline V gene has CDR1 SGHRS and CDR2 YFSETQ. V gave up 4 bases and J gave up 7 bases, with 11 bases separating them. The CDR3 is CASSHRLHGELFF. CDR3 coding DNA: TGCGCCAGCAGCCACAGGTTACACGGGGAGCTGTTTTTT.

To note about this clone: Additional DNA sequences in this sample encode the identical CDR3. This chain uses TRBV5-4 with TRBJ1-1, with D possibly being TRBD1 (6 bases). Trimming took off 4 bases at V and 8 bases at J, with 9 bases between the two ends. The CDR3 is made up of 11 amino acids. Germline loops: CDR1 SGHNT, CDR2 YYREEE (reference sequence). The CDR3 DNA is TGTGCCAGCAGCCAAGGGGGAGAAGCTTTCTTT. This codes for CASSQGGEAFF.

The gene calls are TRBV19 and TRBJ2-7; 10 bases match TRBD2. The trim removed 5 bases at V and 4 bases at J, leaving 11 bases unmatched. Germline CDR1 and CDR2: LNHDA and SQIVND (reference sequence). CDR3 length equals 16 residues. The CDR3 DNA reads TGTGCCAGTAGTCCCGGGGGGTCTAGCGGGAGTTACGAGCAGTACTTC. It codes for CASSPGGSSGSYEQYF.

The rearrangement links TRBV5-7 to TRBJ2-5; possible D gene TRBD1, 6 bases. TRBJ2-7 explains the end of the DNA better; the J call may be wrong. TRBV5-7 is known as an ORF, though its function is uncertain. CDR3 length equals 15 residues. The CDR3 DNA reads TGTGCCAGCAGCCAAGAACAGGGCCCCTCCTACGAGCAGTACTTC. Translation: CASSQEQGPSYEQYF.

This chain uses TRBV28 with TRBJ1-2; weak D call: TRBD1 (5 bases). The CDR3 spans 15 residues. The germline gives CDR1 MDHEN, CDR2 SYDVKM. Trimming shortened V by 3 bases and J by 0 bases, and 11 bases separated the two germline ends. The CDR3 spells CASSLGGEANYGYTF. The CDR3 DNA sequence: TGTGCCAGCAGTTTGGGGGGGGAGGCTAACTATGGCTACACCTTC.

The V gene is TRBV4-1, the J gene TRBJ2-1, with 10 positions matching TRBD2. The CDR3 length is 15 residues. With V trimmed by 2 bases and J by 9 bases, 7 bases remained unmatched. CDR1 is MGHRA, CDR2 YSYEKL, per germline. CDR3 protein: CASSQPPSGRFEQFF. CDR3 sequence (DNA): TGCGCCAGCAGCCAACCCCCTAGCGGGAGATTTGAGCAGTTCTTC.

The chain recombines TRBV6-5 with TRBJ2-7; D not resolved. The CDR3 is made up of 15 amino acids. V lost 2 bases to trimming and J lost 2 bases, with 13 bases between them. Germline CDR1 MNHEY, CDR2 SVGAGI. The CDR3 sequence: CASSYESGFAYEQYF. The CDR3 bases are TGTGCCAGCAGTTACGAATCGGGTTTCGCCTACGAGCAGTACTTC.

The rearrangement joins TRBV6-6 to TRBJ1-2; 7 bases fit TRBD1. The CDR3 runs to 15 residues. J lost 5 bases, V lost 5 bases, and 11 bases had no gene match. Per the germline V gene, CDR1 is MNHNY and CDR2 is SVGAGI (reference sequence). Here the CDR3 reads CASSAGQAEKYGYTF. The CDR3 DNA sequence: TGTGCCAGCAGTGCCGGACAGGCAGAGAAATATGGCTACACCTTC.